This TCR beta chain is drawn from a study of CD8 T cells in Susac syndrome. Sequencing of TCR beta was performed on blood CD8+ and CD4+ T cells. In the multiple sclerosis control group, patients were treatment-naive and had stable or active relapsing-remitting disease. Trimming cost V 8 bases and J 10 bases, with 17 bases left between them. There are 11 residues in the CDR3. CDR1 SQVTM and CDR2 ANQGSEA come from the germline V gene. Reverse transcription of about 0.45 to 1 ug RNA used random hexamers. TCRdb re-called the immunoSEQ multiplex PCR reads with MiXCR, one entry per CDR3 protein. The sample includes about 300,000 distinct CDR3 sequences, around 85% of them seen just once.

The chain couples TRBV29-1 to TRBJ2-5; TRBD2 might be the D (6 bases). Material for sequencing was CD8+ T cells from PBMCs. This clonotype was sampled from a human donor with multiple sclerosis. DNA for the CDR3: TGCAGCACCCCGAGGAGGGCCGGCCAGTACTTC. As protein: CSTPRRAGQYF. Full variable domain (rest looked up from reference TRBV29-1 and TRBJ2-5): SAVISQKPSRDICQRGTSLTIQCQVDSQVTMMFWYRQQPGQSLTLIATANQGSEATYESGFVIDKFPISRPNLTFSTLTVSNMSPEDSSIYLCSTPRRAGQYFGPGTRLLVL.